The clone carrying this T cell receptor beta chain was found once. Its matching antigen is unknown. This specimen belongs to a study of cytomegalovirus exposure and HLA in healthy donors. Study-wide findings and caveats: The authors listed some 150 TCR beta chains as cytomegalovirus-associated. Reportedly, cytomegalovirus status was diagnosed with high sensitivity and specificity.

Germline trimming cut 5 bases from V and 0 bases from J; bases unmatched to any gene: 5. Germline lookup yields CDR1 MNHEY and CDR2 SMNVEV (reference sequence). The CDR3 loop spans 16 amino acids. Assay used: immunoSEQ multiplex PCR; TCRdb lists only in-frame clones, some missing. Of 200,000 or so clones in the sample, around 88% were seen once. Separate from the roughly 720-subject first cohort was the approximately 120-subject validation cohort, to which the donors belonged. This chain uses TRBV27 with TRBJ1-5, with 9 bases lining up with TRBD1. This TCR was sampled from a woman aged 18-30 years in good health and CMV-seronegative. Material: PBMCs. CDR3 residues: CASSPGTGYSNQPQHF. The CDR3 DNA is TGTGCCAGCAGTCCGGGGACAGGGTATAGCAATCAGCCCCAGCATTTT.